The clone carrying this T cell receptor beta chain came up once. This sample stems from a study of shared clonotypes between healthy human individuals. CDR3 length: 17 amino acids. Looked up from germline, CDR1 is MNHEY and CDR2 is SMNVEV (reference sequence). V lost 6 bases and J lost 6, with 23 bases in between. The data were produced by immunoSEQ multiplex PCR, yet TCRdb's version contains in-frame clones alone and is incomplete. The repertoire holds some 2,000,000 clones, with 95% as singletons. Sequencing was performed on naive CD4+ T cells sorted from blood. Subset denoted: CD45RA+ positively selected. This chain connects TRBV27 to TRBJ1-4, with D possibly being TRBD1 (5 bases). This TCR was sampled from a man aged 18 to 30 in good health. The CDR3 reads CASSRSIYRTKDEKLFF. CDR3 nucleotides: TGTGCCAGCAGCAGGAGTATTTATCGGACAAAGGATGAAAAACTGTTTTTT. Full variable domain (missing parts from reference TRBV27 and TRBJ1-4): EAQVTQNPRYLITVTGKKLTVTCSQNMNHEYMSWYRQDPGLGLRQIYYSMNVEVTDKGDVPEGYKVSRKEKRNFPLILESPSPNQTSLYFCASSRSIYRTKDEKLFFGSGTQLSVL.